A selection of T cell receptor beta chains follows, all from one sample in a study of post-analysis software for immune sequencing data. TCRdb passed the PCR reads through MiXCR, listing each CDR3 protein once. Of roughly 700,000 distinct CDR3 sequences in the sample, roughly 30% are singletons; the top ten hold roughly 0.54%. The sequenced sample consisted of blood. All receptors derive from a girl under 18 with multiple sclerosis. The CDR3 runs from the conserved cysteine through the conserved F or W. Fields, in order: D gene, clone size, J gene, V gene, CDR3 DNA, CDR3 protein. D genes are given only for firm matches. Size tells how often a clone was seen (once, few, many) or the class of an expanded clone, and some rows leave it out.

d_gene: NA; abundance: NA; j_gene: TRBJ2-3; v_gene: TRBV15; CDR3nt: TGTGCCACCAGCAGAAGGGGGGCGGGGGATACGCAGTATTTT; CDR3aa: CATSRRGAGDTQYF
d_gene: NA; abundance: NA; j_gene: TRBJ2-7; v_gene: TRBV7-2; CDR3nt: TGTGCCAGCAGCCTTATCGCAGGCTACGAGCAGTACTTC; CDR3aa: CASSLIAGYEQYF
d_gene: TRBD2; abundance: few; j_gene: TRBJ2-3; v_gene: TRBV18; CDR3nt: TGTGCCAGCTCACCACGCAAGAGACTAGCGGGACGCTCCATCACAGATACGCAGTATTTT; CDR3aa: CASSPRKRLAGRSITDTQYF
d_gene: NA; abundance: few; j_gene: TRBJ1-2; v_gene: TRBV10-3; CDR3nt: TGTGCCATCAGTGAGTCCAGGGGTGGCTATGGCTACACCTTC; CDR3aa: CAISESRGGYGYTF
d_gene: NA; abundance: NA; j_gene: TRBJ2-2; v_gene: TRBV7-7; CDR3nt: TGTGCTAGCAGCCCCCTGCGGGGATCGGACACCGGGGAGCTGTTTTTT; CDR3aa: CASSPLRGSDTGELFF
d_gene: NA; abundance: few; j_gene: TRBJ1-2; v_gene: TRBV29-1; CDR3nt: TGCAGCGTTGAAGATCTGCATGCGGACAACTATGGCTACACCTTC; CDR3aa: CSVEDLHADNYGYTF
d_gene: TRBD2; abundance: many; j_gene: TRBJ2-5; v_gene: TRBV15; CDR3nt: TGTGCCACCAGCAGCACCTTAGGCGGACTAGAAGAGACCCAGTACTTC; CDR3aa: CATSSTLGGLEETQYF
d_gene: NA; abundance: few; j_gene: TRBJ1-5; v_gene: TRBV7-8; CDR3nt: TGTGCCAGCAGCTCCGGACAGCCCTTAGGCAATCAGCCCCAGCATTTT; CDR3aa: CASSSGQPLGNQPQHF
d_gene: TRBD1; abundance: few; j_gene: TRBJ1-2; v_gene: TRBV15; CDR3nt: TGTGCCACCAGTCCCGACAGGGCAAAGGGCTATGGCTACACCTTC; CDR3aa: CATSPDRAKGYGYTF
d_gene: NA; abundance: few; j_gene: TRBJ2-3; v_gene: TRBV15; CDR3nt: TGTGCCACCAGCAGAGATGCACAGTACACAGATACGCAGTATTTT; CDR3aa: CATSRDAQYTDTQYF
d_gene: TRBD2; abundance: few; j_gene: TRBJ2-7; v_gene: TRBV5-5; CDR3nt: TGTGCCAGCAGCTTGTCCCCTAGCGGGCCCTACGAGCAGTACTTC; CDR3aa: CASSLSPSGPYEQYF
d_gene: NA; abundance: few; j_gene: TRBJ1-4; v_gene: TRBV9; CDR3nt: TGTGCCAGCAGCGCAAGGGGGACTAATGAAAAACTGTTTTTT; CDR3aa: CASSARGTNEKLFF
d_gene: NA; abundance: NA; j_gene: TRBJ2-7; v_gene: TRBV10-2; CDR3nt: TGCGCCAGCAGTGAGCTACCTTACGAGCAGTACTTC; CDR3aa: CASSELPYEQYF
d_gene: TRBD1; abundance: NA; j_gene: TRBJ1-2; v_gene: TRBV11-2; CDR3nt: TGTGCCAGCAGCCCAGCGCAGGGGGCACGGGGGTATGGCTACACCTTC; CDR3aa: CASSPAQGARGYGYTF
d_gene: NA; abundance: NA; j_gene: TRBJ2-7; v_gene: TRBV3-1; CDR3nt: TGTGCCAGCAGCCAACCACGTAGTGAGCAGTACTTC; CDR3aa: CASSQPRSEQYF
d_gene: NA; abundance: NA; j_gene: TRBJ1-5; v_gene: TRBV18; CDR3nt: TGTGCCAGCTCACCAGCAGCGGGGGACAATCAGCCCCAGCATTTT; CDR3aa: CASSPAAGDNQPQHF
d_gene: TRBD2; abundance: NA; j_gene: TRBJ2-1; v_gene: TRBV13; CDR3nt: TGTGCCAGCAGCTCGGGGACTAGCGGGAGGGATGAGCAGTTCTTC; CDR3aa: CASSSGTSGRDEQFF
d_gene: NA; abundance: many; j_gene: TRBJ2-6; v_gene: TRBV7-2; CDR3nt: TGTGCCAGCAGCCCGACAAACAGGGCTGGGGCCAACGTCCTGACTTTC; CDR3aa: CASSPTNRAGANVLTF
d_gene: TRBD1; abundance: once; j_gene: TRBJ2-1; v_gene: TRBV28; CDR3nt: TGTGCCAGCAGTTTATTTTCGGGACAGGTTTTTGATGAGCAGTTCTTC; CDR3aa: CASSLFSGQVFDEQFF
d_gene: NA; abundance: NA; j_gene: TRBJ2-1; v_gene: TRBV4-1; CDR3nt: TGCGCCAGCAGCCAAGAGAACGCAAATGAGCAGTTCTTC; CDR3aa: CASSQENANEQFF
d_gene: NA; abundance: few; j_gene: TRBJ1-1; v_gene: TRBV12-3/TRBV12-4; CDR3nt: TGTGCCAGCAGTTTCGGGGCAAGGACTGAAGCTTTCTTT; CDR3aa: CASSFGARTEAFF
d_gene: NA; abundance: NA; j_gene: TRBJ2-1; v_gene: TRBV3-1; CDR3nt: TGTGCCAGCAGCCAAGAGGGGGGCGTTTACCCAGCGGGAAGCTCCTACAATGAGCAGTTCTTC; CDR3aa: CASSQEGGVYPAGSSYNEQFF
d_gene: TRBD1; abundance: once; j_gene: TRBJ1-1; v_gene: TRBV29-1; CDR3nt: TGCAGCGTTGAGGCAGGGGGCTGGACTGAAGCTTTCTTT; CDR3aa: CSVEAGGWTEAFF
d_gene: NA; abundance: few; j_gene: TRBJ1-5; v_gene: TRBV28; CDR3nt: TGTGCCAGCAGTTTATTCCAGGGAGGTCAGCCCCAGCATTTT; CDR3aa: CASSLFQGGQPQHF
d_gene: NA; abundance: NA; j_gene: TRBJ1-6; v_gene: TRBV7-2; CDR3nt: TGTGCCAGCAGCTCTGGACTCCTCCTCCACTTT; CDR3aa: CASSSGLLLHF
d_gene: NA; abundance: few; j_gene: TRBJ2-7; v_gene: TRBV10-3; CDR3nt: TGTGCCATCAGTGGGGGAGAAAGACCCTACGAGCAGTACTTC; CDR3aa: CAISGGERPYEQYF
d_gene: NA; abundance: NA; j_gene: TRBJ1-2; v_gene: TRBV13; CDR3nt: TGTGCCAGCAGCTTAAGACTTTCTAACTATGGCTACACCTTC; CDR3aa: CASSLRLSNYGYTF
d_gene: NA; abundance: NA; j_gene: TRBJ2-1; v_gene: TRBV15; CDR3nt: TGTGCCACCAGCCCCCGTGGGGGGAATGAGCAGTTCTTC; CDR3aa: CATSPRGGNEQFF
d_gene: NA; abundance: NA; j_gene: TRBJ2-7; v_gene: TRBV28; CDR3nt: TGTGCCAGCAGTTGGGCGGCGGCCCGCGAGCAGTACTTC; CDR3aa: CASSWAAAREQYF
d_gene: NA; abundance: few; j_gene: TRBJ1-2; v_gene: TRBV4-2; CDR3nt: TGTGCCAGCAGCCACCCGATCCGGGGGGACTATGGCTACACCTTC; CDR3aa: CASSHPIRGDYGYTF
d_gene: TRBD1; abundance: NA; j_gene: TRBJ1-2; v_gene: TRBV4-1; CDR3nt: TGCGCCAGCAGCCCTCGACAGGGGGCCTTTTATGGCTACACCTTC; CDR3aa: CASSPRQGAFYGYTF
d_gene: NA; abundance: once; j_gene: TRBJ2-3; v_gene: TRBV21-1; CDR3nt: TGTGCCGGCAGCACGGATCCCCGGGACAGGGGGCCGTGGAGGACAGATACGCAGTATTTT; CDR3aa: CAGSTDPRDRGPWRTDTQYF
d_gene: NA; abundance: NA; j_gene: TRBJ1-5; v_gene: TRBV7-9; CDR3nt: TGTGCCAGCAGGGAGGGACCGGGGGGCAATCAGCCCCAGCATTTT; CDR3aa: CASREGPGGNQPQHF
d_gene: NA; abundance: NA; j_gene: TRBJ1-1; v_gene: TRBV20-1; CDR3nt: TGCAGTGCTAGAGATAGTAGGACGGCTAAAGGCACTGAAGCTTTCTTT; CDR3aa: CSARDSRTAKGTEAFF
d_gene: NA; abundance: NA; j_gene: TRBJ2-3; v_gene: TRBV4-2; CDR3nt: TGTGCCAGCAGCCAAGTGATCCCCCGCGCAGATACGCAGTATTTT; CDR3aa: CASSQVIPRADTQYF
d_gene: NA; abundance: NA; j_gene: TRBJ1-5; v_gene: TRBV5-1; CDR3nt: TGCGCCAGCAGCTTGGGTTCGCAGCAGCCCCAGCATTTT; CDR3aa: CASSLGSQQPQHF
d_gene: TRBD2; abundance: many; j_gene: TRBJ2-1; v_gene: TRBV20-1; CDR3nt: TGCAGTGCTCCTCGGGCGGCTAGCGGGTACAATGAGCAGTTCTTC; CDR3aa: CSAPRAASGYNEQFF
d_gene: NA; abundance: NA; j_gene: TRBJ2-5; v_gene: TRBV20-1; CDR3nt: TGCAGTGCTAGGCCAGGGGCCAAAGAGACCCAGTACTTC; CDR3aa: CSARPGAKETQYF
d_gene: TRBD1; abundance: NA; j_gene: TRBJ1-1; v_gene: TRBV9; CDR3nt: TGTGCCAGCAGCATTGGGACAGGGGCCATGAACACTGAAGCTTTCTTT; CDR3aa: CASSIGTGAMNTEAFF
d_gene: NA; abundance: NA; j_gene: TRBJ2-1; v_gene: TRBV4-1; CDR3nt: TGCGCCAGCAGCCAAGGAGTAACTAGCTACAATGAGCAGTTCTTC; CDR3aa: CASSQGVTSYNEQFF
d_gene: TRBD2; abundance: NA; j_gene: TRBJ2-3; v_gene: TRBV5-1; CDR3nt: TGCGCCAGCAGCTTGAGGGGACTAGAAAGGGATACGCAGTATTTT; CDR3aa: CASSLRGLERDTQYF
d_gene: NA; abundance: NA; j_gene: TRBJ1-2; v_gene: TRBV13; CDR3nt: TGTGCCAGCAGCACTCGACAGCGGGGCTACACCTTC; CDR3aa: CASSTRQRGYTF
d_gene: TRBD1; abundance: once; j_gene: TRBJ1-2; v_gene: TRBV3-1; CDR3nt: TGTGCCAGCAGCCTCCGGGACAGGGGGCATGGCTACACCTTC; CDR3aa: CASSLRDRGHGYTF
d_gene: NA; abundance: NA; j_gene: TRBJ1-2; v_gene: TRBV20-1; CDR3nt: TGCAGTGTGCGCGGGGCATCCAGCTACACCTTC; CDR3aa: CSVRGASSYTF
d_gene: TRBD2; abundance: NA; j_gene: TRBJ2-5; v_gene: TRBV20-1; CDR3nt: TGCAGTGCTGCCATGACTAGCGGGGGGGCCGGGCTTCGTGAGACCCAGTACTTC; CDR3aa: CSAAMTSGGAGLRETQYF
d_gene: NA; abundance: few; j_gene: TRBJ1-6; v_gene: TRBV10-2; CDR3nt: TGCGCCAGCAGTGAGATGTTCCAGGGCCCCAGAGGTTCACCCCTCCACTTT; CDR3aa: CASSEMFQGPRGSPLHF
d_gene: NA; abundance: NA; j_gene: TRBJ1-1; v_gene: TRBV5-1; CDR3nt: TGCGCCAGCAGCTTGAGGGGGTTATTGAACACTGAAGCTTTCTTT; CDR3aa: CASSLRGLLNTEAFF
d_gene: TRBD2; abundance: NA; j_gene: TRBJ2-3; v_gene: TRBV2; CDR3nt: TGTGCCAGCAGCGATTCCGGGACTAGCGGGAGTTCAAGCACAGATACGCAGTATTTT; CDR3aa: CASSDSGTSGSSSTDTQYF
d_gene: NA; abundance: few; j_gene: TRBJ2-6; v_gene: TRBV5-1; CDR3nt: TGCGCCAGCAGCCCACCGTGGGACCGCCCGGCCAACGTCCTGACTTTC; CDR3aa: CASSPPWDRPANVLTF
d_gene: NA; abundance: few; j_gene: TRBJ2-1; v_gene: TRBV2; CDR3nt: TGTGCCAGCAGTGAAGCTGGGACCCGGGGATTGACGTTCTTC; CDR3aa: CASSEAGTRGLTFF
d_gene: TRBD1; abundance: NA; j_gene: TRBJ2-7; v_gene: TRBV7-2; CDR3nt: TGTGCCAGCAGCTTAGCTTACAGGGGGCGGGGCGAGCAGTACTTC; CDR3aa: CASSLAYRGRGEQYF
d_gene: NA; abundance: NA; j_gene: TRBJ1-4; v_gene: TRBV4-3; CDR3nt: TGCGCCAGCAGCCAAGGAGGGGGGACTAATGAAAAACTGTTTTTT; CDR3aa: CASSQGGGTNEKLFF
d_gene: NA; abundance: NA; j_gene: TRBJ1-5; v_gene: TRBV6-5; CDR3nt: TGTGCCAGCAGTCTTTCCCCCGGGGGTCAGCCCCAGCATTTT; CDR3aa: CASSLSPGGQPQHF
d_gene: NA; abundance: many; j_gene: TRBJ2-5; v_gene: TRBV12-3/TRBV12-4; CDR3nt: TGTGCCAGCAGAGGTACAGGGAGGCGAGAGACCCAGTACTTC; CDR3aa: CASRGTGRRETQYF
d_gene: NA; abundance: NA; j_gene: TRBJ1-2; v_gene: TRBV10-3; CDR3nt: TGTGCCATCAGTGTGAGCAGCCAGGGATATGGCTACACCTTC; CDR3aa: CAISVSSQGYGYTF
d_gene: NA; abundance: NA; j_gene: TRBJ2-7; v_gene: TRBV19; CDR3nt: TGTGCCAGTGAGGGCCTAAACTACGAGCAGTACTTC; CDR3aa: CASEGLNYEQYF
d_gene: NA; abundance: few; j_gene: TRBJ2-5; v_gene: TRBV27; CDR3nt: TGTGCCAGCAGTTTATACGGCCCAGAGACCCAGTACTTC; CDR3aa: CASSLYGPETQYF
d_gene: NA; abundance: NA; j_gene: TRBJ1-5; v_gene: TRBV12-3/TRBV12-4; CDR3nt: TGTGCCAGCAGTTTTGGGACGCGGGCTGGACAGCCCCAGCATTTT; CDR3aa: CASSFGTRAGQPQHF
d_gene: NA; abundance: few; j_gene: TRBJ1-5; v_gene: TRBV29-1; CDR3nt: TGCAGCGTTGAAGAGGTGGCCCACCCAGGTCAGCCCCAGCATTTT; CDR3aa: CSVEEVAHPGQPQHF